These 26 T cell receptor beta chains originate from one sample sequenced in a study of T cells in Graves' hyperthyroidism and ophthalmopathy. RNA transcripts served as the template for amplifying TCR beta CDR3 regions. The TCR CDR3 first-round RT-PCR relied on the HTBI primer set. Each CDR3 protein is one row after TCRdb ran MiXCR on the multiplex PCR reads. The data contain about 480,000 distinct CDR3 sequences, roughly a quarter of them singletons. The sample was blood. These receptors all come from a woman younger than 45 with Graves' ophthalmopathy.

The V and J genes are TRBV7-2 and TRBJ2-7; the match to TRBD2 covers 14 bases. With 4 bases clipped from V and 7 bases from J, the junction kept 6 bases outside the gene matches. The germline V gene encodes CDR1 SGHTA and CDR2 FQGNSA. The CDR3 length is 15 residues. The CDR3 bases are TGTGCCAGCAGCTCCCGGACTAGCGGGAGGTGGGAGCAGTACTTC. This encodes CASSSRTSGRWEQYF.

The chain has TRBV6-1 and TRBJ2-2; D may correspond to TRBD1 or TRBD2 (5 bases each). Trimming removed 8 bases at V and 2 bases at J, with 18 bases between. This CDR3 has 16 residues. Germline V gene sequence: CDR1 MNHNS, CDR2 SASEGT. CDR3: CASCHGERTNTGELFF. The CDR3 bases are TGTGCCAGCTGCCACGGGGAGCGGACAAACACCGGGGAGCTGTTTTTT.

The chain links TRBV24-1 to TRBJ1-5, with D uncertain. V dropped 4 bases and J dropped 0 bases, with 6 bases sitting between them. This CDR3 comprises 14 residues. CDR1 KGHDR and CDR2 SFDVKD come from the germline V gene. In DNA form, the CDR3 reads TGTGCCACCAGTGAAGAGGATAGCAATCAGCCCCAGCATTTT. It specifies CATSEEDSNQPQHF.

The rearrangement links TRBV12-3 or TRBV12-4 to TRBJ2-7, with D possibly matching TRBD2 (6 bases). The CDR3 is 13 amino acids. V was trimmed by 6 bases and J by 3 bases, leaving 12 bases between them. The CDR3 region is CASSPREGYEQYF. The CDR3, as DNA: TGTGCCAGCAGCCCGCGGGAAGGCTACGAGCAGTACTTC.

The V call is TRBV6-9, the J call TRBJ2-7; D perhaps matches TRBD1 (6 bases). The germline gives CDR1 MNHGY, CDR2 SVAAGI. The CDR3 is 14 residues long. The V and J ends lost 7 bases and 2 bases respectively, with 15 bases between them. The CDR3 DNA is TGTGCCAGCAAGGCCGGCAGGGGTCCCTACGAGCAGTACTTC. Translated, it gives CASKAGRGPYEQYF.

This chain connects TRBV6-1 to TRBJ2-5; D may be TRBD2 (5 bases). The ends were cut back, 6 bases at V and 2 bases at J, with 16 bases in the middle. CDR3 size: 15 residues. Germline CDR1 and CDR2: MNHNS and SASEGT. CDR3 loop: CASSQQPRRQETQYF. Here the CDR3 DNA reads TGTGCCAGCAGCCAACAACCCCGGAGGCAAGAGACCCAGTACTTC.

This clonotype has ten or more counts. The rearrangement uses TRBV27 and TRBJ1-2; D perhaps matches TRBD1 (5 bases). The ends were cut back, 5 bases at V and 8 bases at J, with 15 bases in the middle. Germline CDR1 and CDR2: MNHEY and SMNVEV (reference sequence). The CDR3 is 13 residues long. The CDR3 DNA reads TGTGCCAGCAGTACGAGGGGATATGAGGGCTACACCTTC. Encoded protein: CASSTRGYEGYTF.

The table lists this clonotype with many counts. The V and J genes are TRBV10-3 and TRBJ1-1; a possible D gene is TRBD1 (6 bases). In germline, CDR1 is ENHRY, CDR2 SYGVKD. V lost 0 bases, J lost 2 bases, and 10 bases lay in between. This CDR3 has 15 amino acids. The CDR3 nucleotides are TGTGCCATCAGTGAGTCGACAGGTTTTAACACTGAAGCTTTCTTT. It specifies CAISESTGFNTEAFF.

This sequence joins TRBV20-1 and TRBJ1-2; unclear D gene. The CDR3 runs to 11 residues. The V end lost 3 bases, the J end lost 6 bases, and 8 bases lay between the germline ends. Per germline, CDR1 DFQATT and CDR2 SNEGSKA (reference sequence). The DNA for the CDR3 is TGCAGTGCTAGGGGGAATGATGGCTACACCTTC. Translating gives CSARGNDGYTF.

In this sample, this clonotype turned up many times. The CDR3 sequence is CASSLGTGQQPQHF. The CDR3 bases are TGTGCCAGCAGTTTGGGGACAGGGCAACAGCCCCAGCATTTT. The V call is TRBV28, the J call TRBJ1-5, with TRBD1 matching over 9 bases. V shed 3 bases, J shed 7 bases, and the junction held 4 bases outside the gene matches. Per the germline V gene, CDR1 is MDHEN and CDR2 is SYDVKM. This CDR3 has 14 amino acids.

This clonotype was counted at least ten times. The chain is built from TRBV5-4 and TRBJ1-1; D gene uncertain. The CDR3 totals 13 residues. Per germline, CDR1 SGHNT and CDR2 YYREEE (reference sequence). V was clipped by 1 base and J by 1 base, with 5 bases between them. The CDR3 DNA reads TGTGCCAGCAGCTTGCACCCGAACACTGAAGCTTTCTTT. This codes for CASSLHPNTEAFF.

This rearrangement joins TRBV2 to TRBJ2-2; 8 positions match TRBD1. The CDR3 runs to 13 residues. J gave up 0 bases and V 10 bases, and 1 base lay outside the gene matches. Germline V CDR1 and CDR2: SNHLY, FYNNEI. CDR3 sequence (DNA): TGTGCCACGGACAGGGCGAACACCGGGGAGCTGTTTTTT. It is translated as CATDRANTGELFF.

This clonotype occurred many times. V usage is TRBV25-1 and J usage is TRBJ2-2, with D uncertain. CDR1 is MGHDK and CDR2 is SYGVNS in the germline V gene. V was shortened by 5 bases and J by 4 bases, with 14 bases between the two germline ends. This CDR3 is 15 amino acids long. This CDR3 is CASSKSGPSTGELFF. The CDR3 nucleotides are TGTGCCAGCAGTAAATCCGGACCATCCACCGGGGAGCTGTTTTTT. Using reference TRBV25-1 and TRBJ2-2 for the parts outside the CDR3, the full variable domain is EADIYQTPRYLVIGTGKKITLECSQTMGHDKMYWYQQDPGMELHLIHYSYGVNSTEKGDLSSESTVSRIRTEHFPLTLESARPSHTSQYLCASSKSGPSTGELFFGEGSRLTVL.

The V and J genes are TRBV5-1 and TRBJ1-5; no reliable D call. Trimming took off 0 bases at V and 8 bases at J, with 12 bases between the two ends. Germline V gives CDR1 SGHRS, CDR2 YFSETQ. The CDR3 contains 14 residues. CDR3 sequence reads: CASSLAGNHKPQHF. CDR3 DNA sequence: TGCGCCAGCAGCTTGGCAGGCAACCATAAGCCCCAGCATTTT.

This clonotype was seen repeatedly, ten times or more. The V gene is TRBV2, the J gene TRBJ1-2; D gene unclear. CDR1 and CDR2 (germline): SNHLY, FYNNEI. The ends were cut back, 8 bases at V and 3 bases at J, with 13 bases in the middle. The CDR3 sequence is 13 residues long. DNA of the CDR3: TGTGCCAGCGGGCGTGGACCCGACTATGGCTACACCTTC. It translates to CASGRGPDYGYTF.

This chain links TRBV18 with TRBJ2-5; D call uncertain. The germline V gene encodes CDR1 KGHSH and CDR2 LQKENI. The CDR3 has 14 residues. Trimming stripped 8 bases from V and 5 bases from J, with 18 bases between. In DNA form, the CDR3 reads TGTGCCAGCCCATGGGTGATCCGAGAGGAGACCCAGTACTTC. Residues: CASPWVIREETQYF.

This chain joins TRBV3-1 and TRBJ2-7, with D unclear. This CDR3 spans 12 amino acids. V lost 1 base and J 6 bases, leaving 7 bases between the germline ends. Germline V lookup: CDR1 LGHDT, CDR2 YNNKEL (reference sequence). The CDR3 DNA reads as TGTGCCAGCAGCCAAGGTTTGGGCGAGCAGTACTTC. Residues: CASSQGLGEQYF.

This clonotype was counted ten times or more. The gene calls are TRBV20-1 and TRBJ1-2; the D is unclear. The germline V gene encodes CDR1 DFQATT and CDR2 SNEGSKA (reference sequence). V was cut by 3 bases and J by 0 bases, with 5 bases left in between. The CDR3 sequence is 12 residues long. CDR3 nucleotides: TGCAGTGCTAGTCGGCCTAACTATGGCTACACCTTC. Its translation is CSASRPNYGYTF.

This chain uses TRBV10-1 with TRBJ1-5; the match to TRBD1 covers 8 bases. Germline loops: CDR1 WNHNN, CDR2 SYGVQD (reference sequence). The CDR3 consists of 17 residues. V lost 5 bases to trimming and J lost 2 bases; unmatched junction nucleotides: 11. The CDR3 reads CASSRSDRGGCNQPQHF. CDR3 sequence (DNA): TGCGCCAGCAGTCGCAGCGACAGGGGAGGTTGCAATCAGCCCCAGCATTTT.

The gene calls are TRBV25-1 and TRBJ1-3; D not resolved. The germline V and J ends were trimmed by 0 bases and 0 bases, with 9 bases remaining between them. CDR3 length equals 16 residues. Germline CDR1 and CDR2: MGHDK and SYGVNS. In DNA form, the CDR3 reads TGTGCCAGCAGTGAATATAGGAGGAGCTCTGGAAACACCATATATTTT. It codes for CASSEYRRSSGNTIYF.

In this sample, this clonotype turned up many times. The V and J genes are TRBV11-2 and TRBJ2-5; 12 positions agree with TRBD2. With V trimmed by 3 bases and J by 5 bases, 7 bases remained unmatched. The CDR3 contains 16 residues. Per the germline V gene, CDR1 is SGHAT and CDR2 is FQNNGV. The CDR3: CASSFPSGGARETQYF. CDR3 in DNA: TGTGCCAGCAGCTTCCCTAGCGGGGGGGCGCGGGAGACCCAGTACTTC.

This clonotype was observed many times. The chain combines TRBV19 with TRBJ1-5, with TRBD1 matching 7 bases. CDR3 length: 14 amino acids. The ends lost 6 bases at V and 4 bases at J; junction bases unmatched: 6. The germline V gene has CDR1 LNHDA and CDR2 SQIVND (reference sequence). The CDR3 nucleotides read TGTGCCAGTAGGTGGACAGGCCCGAATCAGCCCCAGCATTTT. Protein sequence: CASRWTGPNQPQHF.

This clonotype was found many times. The chain uses TRBV18 and TRBJ1-3, with D uncertain. Trimming took 3 bases from V and 3 from J, leaving 15 bases between them. The CDR3 is 16 amino acids. Germline-derived CDR1 and CDR2 are KGHSH and LQKENI. The CDR3 DNA follows: TGTGCCAGCTCACCGCCCGGATGGGCTGATGGAAACACCATATATTTT. This translates into CASSPPGWADGNTIYF.

This clonotype was seen ten or more times. The rearrangement joins TRBV27 to TRBJ2-7, with 7 bases aligning to TRBD1. The CDR3 loop spans 15 amino acids. Germline CDR1 MNHEY, CDR2 SMNVEV (reference sequence). V shed 5 bases and J 0 bases; nucleotides not matched to a gene: 7. CDR3 nucleotides: TGTGCCAGCAGTATGGAACAGGGGAGCTCCTACGAGCAGTACTTC. This sequence encodes CASSMEQGSSYEQYF.

This clonotype was seen at least ten times. The rearrangement links TRBV4-1 to TRBJ1-1; 9 bases are a match to TRBD1. In germline, CDR1 is MGHRA, CDR2 YSYEKL. The V and J ends lost 5 bases and 1 base, in that order; junction bases with no gene match: 8. This CDR3 region has 16 residues. The CDR3 region has the DNA TGCGCCAGCAGCGACCCGGGACAGGGATCGAACACTGAAGCTTTCTTT. Amino acids: CASSDPGQGSNTEAFF.

This clonotype has only one observation. One end of the junction varies from germline; a read error may be responsible. The gene calls are TRBV20-1 and TRBJ1-3, with TRBD1 matching 8 bases. This CDR3 contains 15 residues. Germline CDR1 is DFQATT and CDR2 is SNEGSKA (reference sequence). CDR3 sequence (DNA): TGCAGTGCTAGAGACAGGGTTACAGGGGGAAACACCGTATATTTT. Translation: CSARDRVTGGNTVYF.